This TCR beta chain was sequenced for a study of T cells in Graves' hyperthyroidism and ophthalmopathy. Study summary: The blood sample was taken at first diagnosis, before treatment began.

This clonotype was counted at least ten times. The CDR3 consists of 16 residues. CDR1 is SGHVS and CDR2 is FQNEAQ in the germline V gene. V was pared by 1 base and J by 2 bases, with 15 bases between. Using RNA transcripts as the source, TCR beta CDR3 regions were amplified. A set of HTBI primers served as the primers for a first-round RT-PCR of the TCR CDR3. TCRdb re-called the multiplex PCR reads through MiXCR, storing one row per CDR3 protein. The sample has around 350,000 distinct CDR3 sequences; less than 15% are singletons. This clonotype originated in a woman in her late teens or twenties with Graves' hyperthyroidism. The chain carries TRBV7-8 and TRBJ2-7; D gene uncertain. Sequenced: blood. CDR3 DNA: TGTGCCAGCAGCTTAGGTCCAGGATTCCCGACCTACGAGCAGTACTTC. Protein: CASSLGPGFPTYEQYF.